These T cell receptor beta chains were read from a single sample in a study of T cells expressing NK-cell markers. Following a re-call of the 5' RACE reads, TCRdb has one entry per CDR3 protein and lacks DNA. The sample holds some 500,000 distinct CDR3 sequences. Sequencing was carried out using blood T cells: a sorted CD56 or NKG2C T cell subset, CD4+ or CD8+ T cells, or bulk PBMC T cells (not recorded which). The receptors come from a woman between 45 and 60 years old in good health. Each CDR3 is given with its conserved first and last residue. Fields, in order: V gene, J gene, CDR3 protein.

TRBV5-5	TRBJ2-7	CASSLQGLSSYEQYF
TRBV12-3/TRBV12-4	TRBJ1-1	CASSLGRQGREAFF
TRBV6-5	TRBJ2-1	CASSYPAGLAGAGEQFF
TRBV5-1	TRBJ2-3	CASSLGVDGTYF
TRBV7-9	TRBJ2-1	CASSLGGSRSFF
TRBV19	TRBJ2-1	CASSSRLAGGRNEQFF
TRBV10-1	TRBJ2-7	CASSVRLAGDSEQYF
TRBV6-5	TRBJ2-3	CASSKTSGLTDTQYF
TRBV6-5	TRBJ2-1	CASGEDNEQFF
TRBV20-1	TRBJ2-1	CSARVPVGSYNEQFF
TRBV20-1	TRBJ2-2	CSAGLGPGELFF
TRBV12-5	TRBJ2-3	CASGLVGDTQYF
TRBV29-1	TRBJ1-1	CSVQQGSGAFF
TRBV27	TRBJ2-6	CASSLDLGFGANVLTF
TRBV12-3/TRBV12-4	TRBJ1-3	CASSHLRLRNTIYF
TRBV4-1	TRBJ1-2	CASSHQGRLYGYTF
TRBV12-3/TRBV12-4	TRBJ2-1	CASSYLSGYNEQFF
TRBV7-3	TRBJ2-3	CASSSQGGGTDTQYF
TRBV24-1	TRBJ2-1	CATSDRYDRDGNNEQFF
TRBV28	TRBJ1-1	CASSLNSQAFF
TRBV11-2	TRBJ2-2	CASRHQGWTGELFF
TRBV4-1	TRBJ1-1	CASSQILPGPNTEAFF